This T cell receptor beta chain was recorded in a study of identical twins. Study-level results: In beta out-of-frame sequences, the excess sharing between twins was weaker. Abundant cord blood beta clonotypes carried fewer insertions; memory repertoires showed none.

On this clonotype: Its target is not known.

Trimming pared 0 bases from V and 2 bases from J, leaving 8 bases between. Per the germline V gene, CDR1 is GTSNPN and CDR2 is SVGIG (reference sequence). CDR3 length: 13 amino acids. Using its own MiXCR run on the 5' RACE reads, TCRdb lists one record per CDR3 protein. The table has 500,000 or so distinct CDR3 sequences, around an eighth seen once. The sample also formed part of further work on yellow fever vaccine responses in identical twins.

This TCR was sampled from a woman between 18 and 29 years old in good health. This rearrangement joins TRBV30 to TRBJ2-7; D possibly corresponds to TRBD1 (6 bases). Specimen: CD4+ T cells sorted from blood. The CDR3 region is CAWSVEGAYEQYF. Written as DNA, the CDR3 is TGTGCCTGGAGTGTAGAGGGGGCCTACGAGCAGTACTTC.